This T cell receptor beta chain derives from a study of cytomegalovirus exposure and HLA in healthy donors. Study results and caveats: In a later analysis, a genetic analysis reported fewer productive-TCR N-insertions in an Asian-associated ancestry cluster than the cohort average. Later analysis showed most CMV-associated TCR beta chains appearing HLA-restricted. As a later analysis showed, a missense DCLRE1C variant was linked to trimming of TCR beta V- and J-genes. A later analysis found TCR association rates differed by HLA locus, highest for DRB1 and lowest for HLA-C.

In the PCR, 60 Vbeta and 13 Jbeta primers were used. Produced via immunoSEQ multiplex PCR; TCRdb's table is partial and in-frame only. The profile shows roughly 130,000 clones, about four fifths of them singletons. Regarding this clone: The antigen is unknown.

Germline CDR1 reads MDHEN; CDR2 reads SYDVKM. V was pared by 6 bases and J by 0 bases, with 7 bases of the junction left unmatched. The CDR3 loop spans 15 amino acids. The TCR was taken from a man younger than 35 in good health and CMV-seronegative. V is TRBV28 and J is TRBJ2-7, with 8 bases fitting TRBD1. Input material: PBMCs. In DNA form, the CDR3 reads TGTGCCAGCAGCCCAGGGGGCCAGATCTCCTACGAGCAGTACTTC. Translated: CASSPGGQISYEQYF. The variable domain in full, completed from reference TRBV28 and TRBJ2-7, reads DVKVTQSSRYLVKRTGEKVFLECVQDMDHENMFWYRQDPGLGLRLIYFSYDVKMKEKGDIPEGYSVSREKKERFSLILESASTNQTSMYLCASSPGGQISYEQYFGPGTRLTVT.